This is a list of T cell receptor beta chains from one sample in a study of blood T cell repertoires in COVID-19. This table comes from immunoSEQ multiplex PCR, and its TCRdb copy is limited to in-frame clones, with some not included. The top ten hold about 3.3% of the sample, which has 200,000 to 250,000 clones, 80% to 90% seen once. The sample was PBMCs or T cells enriched from blood (not recorded which). The receptors come from a woman between 18 and 29 years old in a cohort exposed to, infected with or recovered from COVID-19 (not recorded which). Both conserved end residues are part of each CDR3. A D gene is named only where the DNA matches it firmly. Size is stated for part of the rows, as once, few or many counts, or as a class when the clone is expanded.

clone size: NA; V gene: TRBV2; J gene: TRBJ1-5; CDR3 length: 15; D gene: TRBD1; CDR3 DNA: TGTGCCAGCGGGAGCCAGACAGGGGGCATGCAGCCCCAGCATTTT; CDR3 protein: CASGSQTGGMQPQHF
clone size: NA; V gene: TRBV19; J gene: TRBJ1-2; CDR3 length: 16; D gene: TRBD1; CDR3 DNA: TGTGCCAGTAGTGCCACAGACGGACAGGGCGTCTATGGCTACACCTTC; CDR3 protein: CASSATDGQGVYGYTF
clone size: NA; V gene: TRBV5-1; J gene: TRBJ2-2; CDR3 length: 15; D gene: NA; CDR3 DNA: TGCGCCAGCAGCCAACAACGAGGGATTTTCGGGGAGCTGTTTTTT; CDR3 protein: CASSQQRGIFGELFF
clone size: NA; V gene: TRBV12-2; J gene: TRBJ2-1; CDR3 length: 18; D gene: NA; CDR3 DNA: TGTGCAAGTCGCTTTCAAGCCTGGGACAGACAATTATACAATGAGCAGTTCTTC; CDR3 protein: CASRFQAWDRQLYNEQFF
clone size: NA; V gene: TRBV7-8; J gene: TRBJ2-7; CDR3 length: 14; D gene: TRBD1; CDR3 DNA: TGTGCCAGCAGCTTGGATGGACAGGGCCGCGAGCAGTACTTC; CDR3 protein: CASSLDGQGREQYF
clone size: few; V gene: TRBV3-1/TRBV3-2; J gene: TRBJ2-3; CDR3 length: 16; D gene: NA; CDR3 DNA: TGTGCCAGCAGCCAAGTATCCGGGAGAGGAACAGATACGCAGTATTTT; CDR3 protein: CASSQVSGRGTDTQYF
clone size: NA; V gene: TRBV28; J gene: TRBJ2-1; CDR3 length: 17; D gene: NA; CDR3 DNA: TGTGCCAGCAGTTTGTGGAGTGGGGGGAAAGTGTACAATGAGCAGTTCTTC; CDR3 protein: CASSLWSGGKVYNEQFF
clone size: NA; V gene: TRBV6-6; J gene: TRBJ2-4; CDR3 length: 14; D gene: NA; CDR3 DNA: TGTGCCAGCAGTCAACAGGGGGGGCAAGACATTCAGTACTTC; CDR3 protein: CASSQQGGQDIQYF
clone size: few; V gene: TRBV7-3; J gene: TRBJ1-1; CDR3 length: 15; D gene: NA; CDR3 DNA: TGTGCCAGCAGCTTACTCGGGGATGGAAACACTGAAGCTTTCTTT; CDR3 protein: CASSLLGDGNTEAFF
clone size: once; V gene: TRBV7-2; J gene: TRBJ2-1; CDR3 length: 15; D gene: NA; CDR3 DNA: TGTGCCAGCAGCACCCAACCGGGGGACTACAATGAGCAGTTCTTC; CDR3 protein: CASSTQPGDYNEQFF
clone size: NA; V gene: TRBV29-1; J gene: TRBJ1-2; CDR3 length: 12; D gene: NA; CDR3 DNA: TGCAGCGTTGAACTGGGGAGAGGTGGCTACACCTTC; CDR3 protein: CSVELGRGGYTF
clone size: NA; V gene: TRBV3-1/TRBV3-2; J gene: TRBJ1-1; CDR3 length: 14; D gene: TRBD1; CDR3 DNA: TGTGCCAGCAGCCGATGGGACAGGCCGGGGGAAGCTTTCTTT; CDR3 protein: CASSRWDRPGEAFF
clone size: NA; V gene: TRBV4-1; J gene: TRBJ1-1; CDR3 length: 13; D gene: NA; CDR3 DNA: TGCGCCAGCAGCCGCCAACTAGACACTGAAGCTTTCTTT; CDR3 protein: CASSRQLDTEAFF
clone size: NA; V gene: TRBV2; J gene: TRBJ1-5; CDR3 length: 15; D gene: NA; CDR3 DNA: TGTGCCAGCAGTGAATGGTCGGGAAAGAAGCAGCCCCAGCATTTT; CDR3 protein: CASSEWSGKKQPQHF
clone size: NA; V gene: TRBV3-1/TRBV3-2; J gene: TRBJ1-6; CDR3 length: 14; D gene: NA; CDR3 DNA: TGTGCCAGCAGCCAAGAGTTAAATAATTCACCCCTCCACTTT; CDR3 protein: CASSQELNNSPLHF
clone size: NA; V gene: TRBV4-1; J gene: TRBJ2-1; CDR3 length: 14; D gene: TRBD2; CDR3 DNA: TGCGCCAGCAGCCATCAAGCGGGAGATAATGAGCAGTTCTTC; CDR3 protein: CASSHQAGDNEQFF
clone size: once; V gene: TRBV2; J gene: TRBJ2-1; CDR3 length: 15; D gene: NA; CDR3 DNA: TGTGCCAGCTGCCGGGGGCTAGCGGAGGGAAATGAGCAGTTCTTC; CDR3 protein: CASCRGLAEGNEQFF
clone size: once; V gene: TRBV3-1/TRBV3-2; J gene: TRBJ1-2; CDR3 length: 15; D gene: TRBD1; CDR3 DNA: TGTGCCAGCAGCCAAGAAGTTCAGGGGGGTAATGGCTACACCTTC; CDR3 protein: CASSQEVQGGNGYTF
clone size: NA; V gene: TRBV6-1; J gene: TRBJ2-5; CDR3 length: 18; D gene: TRBD2; CDR3 DNA: TGTGCCAGCAGTGAAGGTTTGCGCCAGCGGGGGGGCCGCGAGACCCAGTACTTC; CDR3 protein: CASSEGLRQRGGRETQYF
clone size: NA; V gene: TRBV5-4; J gene: TRBJ2-3; CDR3 length: 14; D gene: NA; CDR3 DNA: TGTGCCAGCAGTCATAGCGGTAGCACAGATACGCAGTATTTT; CDR3 protein: CASSHSGSTDTQYF
clone size: once; V gene: TRBV5-4; J gene: TRBJ2-3; CDR3 length: 15; D gene: NA; CDR3 DNA: TGTGCCAGCAGCCCCCGTAAAGCGGGTGTGGATACGCAGTATTTT; CDR3 protein: CASSPRKAGVDTQYF
clone size: NA; V gene: TRBV5-4; J gene: TRBJ2-6; CDR3 length: 16; D gene: TRBD1; CDR3 DNA: TGTGCCAGCAGCTCGATAGACAGGGCTGGGGCCAACGTCCTGACTTTC; CDR3 protein: CASSSIDRAGANVLTF
clone size: NA; V gene: TRBV11-2; J gene: TRBJ2-2; CDR3 length: 18; D gene: TRBD2; CDR3 DNA: TGTGCCAGCAGCTGGCGAGCCGTCCGCGGGAGAAGCACCGGGGAGCTGTTTTTT; CDR3 protein: CASSWRAVRGRSTGELFF
clone size: NA; V gene: TRBV12-3/TRBV12-4; J gene: TRBJ1-1; CDR3 length: 13; D gene: NA; CDR3 DNA: TGTGCCAGCAGTTTGGGCGGGGGCACTGAAGCTTTCTTT; CDR3 protein: CASSLGGGTEAFF
clone size: once; V gene: TRBV18; J gene: TRBJ1-3; CDR3 length: 14; D gene: NA; CDR3 DNA: TGTGCCAGCTCCCCCAGGGAGGGGAGGAACACCATATATTTT; CDR3 protein: CASSPREGRNTIYF
clone size: NA; V gene: TRBV7-8; J gene: TRBJ1-5; CDR3 length: 15; D gene: NA; CDR3 DNA: TGTGCCAGCAGCTTAGCGGGAGGTAGCAATCAGCCCCAGCATTTT; CDR3 protein: CASSLAGGSNQPQHF
clone size: NA; V gene: TRBV5-5; J gene: TRBJ2-7; CDR3 length: 13; D gene: NA; CDR3 DNA: TGTGCCAGCAGCTTGGAACTGAATTACGAGCAGTACTTC; CDR3 protein: CASSLELNYEQYF
clone size: NA; V gene: TRBV11-3; J gene: TRBJ2-7; CDR3 length: 14; D gene: TRBD2; CDR3 DNA: TGTGCCAGCAGCGATCTAGCGGACTCCTACGAGCAGTACTTC; CDR3 protein: CASSDLADSYEQYF
clone size: NA; V gene: TRBV7-9; J gene: TRBJ2-7; CDR3 length: 14; D gene: NA; CDR3 DNA: TGTGCCAGCAACCCAGAAGGGGGTGCCTACGAGCAGTACTTC; CDR3 protein: CASNPEGGAYEQYF
clone size: NA; V gene: TRBV2; J gene: TRBJ1-2; CDR3 length: 14; D gene: NA; CDR3 DNA: TGTGCCAGCAGTGAATGGGCCAGGAACTATGGCTACACCTTC; CDR3 protein: CASSEWARNYGYTF
clone size: NA; V gene: TRBV20-1; J gene: TRBJ1-5; CDR3 length: 14; D gene: NA; CDR3 DNA: TGCAGTGCTAGTCTGACAGGCGGCAATCAGCCCCAGCATTTT; CDR3 protein: CSASLTGGNQPQHF
clone size: NA; V gene: TRBV27; J gene: TRBJ2-7; CDR3 length: 17; D gene: TRBD2; CDR3 DNA: TGTGCCAGCAGTACTACCTTCGGGAGCGGGGTAACCTACGAGCAGTACTTC; CDR3 protein: CASSTTFGSGVTYEQYF
clone size: NA; V gene: TRBV27; J gene: TRBJ1-6; CDR3 length: 14; D gene: NA; CDR3 DNA: TGTGCCAGCAGAAGGCAGGGATATAATTCACCCCTCCACTTT; CDR3 protein: CASRRQGYNSPLHF
clone size: NA; V gene: TRBV5-1; J gene: TRBJ1-4; CDR3 length: 15; D gene: TRBD1; CDR3 DNA: TGCGCCAGCAGCTTGGGGGACAGGGATAATGAAAAACTGTTTTTT; CDR3 protein: CASSLGDRDNEKLFF
clone size: NA; V gene: TRBV5-1; J gene: TRBJ2-7; CDR3 length: 13; D gene: NA; CDR3 DNA: TGCGCCAGCAGCTTTACGGGAGCGGACGAGCAGTACTTC; CDR3 protein: CASSFTGADEQYF
clone size: once; V gene: TRBV18; J gene: TRBJ2-1; CDR3 length: 17; D gene: TRBD2; CDR3 DNA: TGTGCCAGCTCACCACAAGTTGGACTAGCTTCAGGAAATGAGCAGTTCTTC; CDR3 protein: CASSPQVGLASGNEQFF
clone size: NA; V gene: TRBV5-1; J gene: TRBJ1-4; CDR3 length: 16; D gene: NA; CDR3 DNA: TGCGCCAGCAGCTTGGGCCCGGTGGGCAAGAATGAAAAACTGTTTTTT; CDR3 protein: CASSLGPVGKNEKLFF
clone size: few; V gene: TRBV3-1/TRBV3-2; J gene: TRBJ2-1; CDR3 length: 16; D gene: TRBD2; CDR3 DNA: TGTGCCAGCAGCCAGCTTGGTACTAGCGGAGAGAATGAGCAGTTCTTC; CDR3 protein: CASSQLGTSGENEQFF
clone size: NA; V gene: TRBV13; J gene: TRBJ2-1; CDR3 length: 13; D gene: NA; CDR3 DNA: TGTGCCAGCAGCTTTGGGGCATACAATGAGCAGTTCTTC; CDR3 protein: CASSFGAYNEQFF
clone size: NA; V gene: TRBV7-2; J gene: TRBJ2-3; CDR3 length: 15; D gene: TRBD2; CDR3 DNA: TGTGCCAGCAGCCCTCGAAGCGGGGAGGCTTTTACGCAGTATTTT; CDR3 protein: CASSPRSGEAFTQYF
clone size: NA; V gene: TRBV5-1; J gene: TRBJ2-7; CDR3 length: 16; D gene: NA; CDR3 DNA: TGCGCCAGCAGCTTGGAATATTCCTCAACGGGCTACGAGCAGTACTTC; CDR3 protein: CASSLEYSSTGYEQYF
clone size: NA; V gene: TRBV5-6; J gene: TRBJ2-7; CDR3 length: 15; D gene: NA; CDR3 DNA: TGTGCCAGCAGCTTCAGACAGGCGGTCACCTACGAGCAGTACTTC; CDR3 protein: CASSFRQAVTYEQYF
clone size: NA; V gene: TRBV5-1; J gene: TRBJ2-1; CDR3 length: 15; D gene: TRBD2; CDR3 DNA: TGCGCCAGCAGCCCAACACTAGCGGGGGGGAATGAGCAGTTCTTC; CDR3 protein: CASSPTLAGGNEQFF
clone size: NA; V gene: TRBV27; J gene: TRBJ1-1; CDR3 length: 11; D gene: NA; CDR3 DNA: TGTGCCAGCAAACCGGACACTGAAGCTTTCTTT; CDR3 protein: CASKPDTEAFF
clone size: NA; V gene: TRBV7-9; J gene: TRBJ1-6; CDR3 length: 15; D gene: NA; CDR3 DNA: TGTGCCAGCAGCCCCACCGGGCTCCCGGGGTCACCCCTCCACTTT; CDR3 protein: CASSPTGLPGSPLHF
clone size: NA; V gene: TRBV11-2; J gene: TRBJ2-1; CDR3 length: 16; D gene: TRBD2; CDR3 DNA: TGTGCCAGCAGCCAAAGGGGCGGGAGGCCTTACAATGAGCAGTTCTTC; CDR3 protein: CASSQRGGRPYNEQFF
clone size: NA; V gene: TRBV24-1; J gene: TRBJ2-3; CDR3 length: 16; D gene: TRBD2; CDR3 DNA: TGTGCCACCAGTGAAGCTACTAGCGGGGCGACAGATACGCAGTATTTT; CDR3 protein: CATSEATSGATDTQYF
clone size: NA; V gene: TRBV7-3; J gene: TRBJ2-5; CDR3 length: 18; D gene: TRBD2; CDR3 DNA: TGTGCCAGCAGCTGGGGACTAGCGGGAGGGCCGACGAAGGAGACCCAGTACTTC; CDR3 protein: CASSWGLAGGPTKETQYF
clone size: NA; V gene: TRBV13; J gene: TRBJ1-1; CDR3 length: 15; D gene: NA; CDR3 DNA: TGTGCCAGCAGCTTAGTCCGGTCATTGAACACTGAAGCTTTCTTT; CDR3 protein: CASSLVRSLNTEAFF
clone size: NA; V gene: TRBV4-1; J gene: TRBJ1-4; CDR3 length: 16; D gene: NA; CDR3 DNA: TGCGCCAGCAGCCAAGTGGGGGGGAGGGGTAATGAAAAACTGTTTTTT; CDR3 protein: CASSQVGGRGNEKLFF
clone size: NA; V gene: TRBV18; J gene: TRBJ2-2; CDR3 length: 14; D gene: NA; CDR3 DNA: TGTGCCAGCTTAGAGTCTTCTGACACCGGGGAGCTGTTTTTT; CDR3 protein: CASLESSDTGELFF